A single sample gave rise to the 3 T cell receptor beta chains below, sequenced in a study of CD8+ T cells in alopecia areata. cDNA prepared by RNA extraction and subsequent reverse transcription served as the template for sequencing. TCRdb's copy holds only in-frame clones and misses some; the assay was immunoSEQ multiplex PCR. Altogether about 150,000 clones are present, 40% to 60% being singletons, with the ten largest covering roughly 21%. Sequenced material: CD8+ T cells sorted from blood, taken at week 0. All receptors come from a human donor with alopecia areata.

This clone was observed a single time. This sequence joins TRBV2 and TRBJ2-2, with TRBD1 identical over 12 bases. This CDR3 contains 15 residues. The junction had 2 bases not matched to a gene; V was cut back by 5 bases and J by 4 bases. Per the germline V gene, CDR1 is SNHLY and CDR2 is FYNNEI. For the CDR3, the DNA is TGTGCCAGCAGTCCGGGACAGGGGGCCACCGGGGAGCTGTTTTTT. The encoded protein is CASSPGQGATGELFF.

This clone was counted between two and nine times. The chain carries TRBV2 and TRBJ2-5, with TRBD1 matching 9 bases. Germline CDR1 and CDR2: SNHLY and FYNNEI. The CDR3 sequence is 17 residues long. V lost 9 bases to trimming and J lost 2 bases; unmatched junction nucleotides: 16. DNA of the CDR3: TGTGCCAGGGAGGATGCGAACAGGGGGCGTAATCAAGAGACCCAGTACTTC. Translating it yields CAREDANRGRNQETQYF.

This clone has only a few counts. The chain has TRBV4-3 and TRBJ2-6; no clear D gene. The CDR3 has 17 residues. Trimming shortened V by 0 bases and J by 0 bases, and 9 bases separated the two germline ends. Looked up from germline, CDR1 is LGHNA and CDR2 is YSLEER. The CDR3 nucleotides read TGCGCCAGCAGCCAAGACAGTACCCGCTCTGGGGCCAACGTCCTGACTTTC. Translated, it gives CASSQDSTRSGANVLTF.